This TCR beta chain was documented in a study of shared clonotypes between healthy human individuals. Produced via immunoSEQ multiplex PCR; TCRdb's table is partial and in-frame only. Of roughly 300,000 clones in the sample, roughly 70% were seen once. Germline loops: CDR1 SGHAT, CDR2 FQNNGV. With 5 bases removed from V and 10 bases from J, the gap between germline ends came to 15 bases. This CDR3 is built from 13 residues. V usage is TRBV11-2 and J usage is TRBJ2-1; unclear D gene. Source material: memory CD4+ T cells sorted from blood. Described subset: CD45RA-negative fraction. The receptor comes from a man under 40 in good health. Here the CDR3 reads CASSVRSEQEQFF. The CDR3 nucleotides read TGTGCCAGCAGCGTAAGATCGGAGCAAGAGCAGTTCTTC.